The entry below describes one T cell receptor (beta chain). A single record per CDR3 protein comes from TCRdb applying MiXCR to the RACE reads. The sample includes 80,000 to 100,000 distinct CDR3 sequences, about 8.8% of them seen just once. The sample originates from a study of human T cells and chemical hapten exposure. The sample's time point: healthy volunteer bleed at 2 weeks. Unfractionated whole blood served as the source for total RNA extraction. The CDR3 runs 15 residues. Germline-derived CDR1 and CDR2 are LGHNA and YNFKEQ. Germline trimming cut 4 bases from V and 7 bases from J; bases unmatched to any gene: 10.

The sequence was obtained from a female donor in good health. Some clones in this sample may be carry-over from other donors' samples. Sequences were obtained from whole blood. This chain connects TRBV4-2 to TRBJ2-1, with 7 bases identical to TRBD2. For the CDR3, the DNA is TGTGCCAGCAGCCCCCCTGGCGGGAGTATAAATGAGCAGTTCTTC. Translated, it gives CASSPPGGSINEQFF.